What follows are 29 T cell receptor beta chains derived from one specimen sequenced in a study of T cells in Graves' hyperthyroidism and ophthalmopathy. There were TCR beta CDR3 regions amplified from RNA transcripts. The HTBI primer set was used in a first-round RT-PCR of the TCR CDR3. From the multiplex PCR reads, TCRdb called clonotypes with MiXCR, one entry per CDR3 protein. The table has about 400,000 distinct CDR3 sequences, 15% to 19% seen once. The sample taken for sequencing was blood. These receptor sequences come from a woman under 30 with Graves' hyperthyroidism.

In this sample, this clonotype turned up a few times. This may stem from a read error, because a much larger clone lies one nucleotide away. V usage is TRBV20-1 and J usage is TRBJ1-1, with D possibly matching TRBD1 (5 bases). The V gene's germline CDR1 is DFQATT and CDR2 SNEGSKA (reference sequence). CDR3 length equals 13 residues. This CDR3 is CNAVQDMNTEAFF. The CDR3 DNA sequence: TGCAATGCTGTACAGGACATGAACACTGAAGCTTTCTTT.

The gene calls are TRBV7-8 and TRBJ1-4; D is possibly TRBD1 (5 bases). The ends were cut back, 8 bases at V and 8 bases at J, with 18 bases in the middle. CDR1 and CDR2 (germline): SGHVS, FQNEAQ. This CDR3 region has 14 residues. The CDR3 DNA is TGTGCCAGCTCGACAGTCTCGGAGGGGGAAAAACTGTTTTTT. Translated: CASSTVSEGEKLFF.

At least ten counts were recorded for this clonotype. The chain couples TRBV29-1 to TRBJ2-5, with D possibly being TRBD1 or TRBD2 (6 bases each). The CDR3 is made up of 12 amino acids. Germline V gene lookup returns CDR1 SQVTM and CDR2 ANQGSEA. Trimming took off 6 bases at V and 5 bases at J, with 13 bases between the two ends. CDR3 amino acids: CSVKGDWETQYF. CDR3 nucleotide sequence: TGCAGCGTGAAGGGGGACTGGGAGACCCAGTACTTC. Drawing the rest from reference TRBV29-1 and TRBJ2-5, the complete variable domain is SAVISQKPSRDICQRGTSLTIQCQVDSQVTMMFWYRQQPGQSLTLIATANQGSEATYESGFVIDKFPISRPNLTFSTLTVSNMSPEDSSIYLCSVKGDWETQYFGPGTRLLVL.

The V and J genes are TRBV4-1 and TRBJ2-7; D gene uncertain. Germline V gene sequence: CDR1 MGHRA, CDR2 YSYEKL. Trimming removed 0 bases at V and 4 bases at J, with 7 bases between. CDR3 length equals 13 residues. The CDR3 loop reads CASSQDESYEQYF. As DNA, the CDR3 is TGCGCCAGCAGCCAAGATGAGAGTTACGAGCAGTACTTC.

Many counts were recorded for this clonotype. The chain is built from TRBV12-3 or TRBV12-4 and TRBJ1-5, with a tentative D call TRBD1 (5 bases). The CDR3 covers 16 residues. Trimming left V 3 bases short and J 0 bases short, with 12 bases between. CDR3 loop: CASSLGGVSSNQPQHF. As DNA, the CDR3 is TGTGCCAGCAGTTTGGGGGGAGTCAGTAGCAATCAGCCCCAGCATTTT.

A few counts support this clonotype. With a much larger clone just one base away, this may be a read error. The chain is built from TRBV7-3 and TRBJ2-1, with D tentatively TRBD1 (6 bases). Germline V gives CDR1 SGHTA, CDR2 FQGTGA. The CDR3 extends over 12 amino acids. V shed 3 bases and J shed 12 bases, with 12 bases lying between them. The CDR3 is CASSFQGGGQFF. The CDR3 DNA follows: TGTGCCAGCAGCTTCCAAGGGGGTGGGCAGTTCTTC.

The chain has TRBV7-2 and TRBJ2-3; 11 nucleotides align to TRBD1. J lost 6 bases, V lost 5 bases, and 7 bases had no gene match. CDR1 is SGHTA and CDR2 is FQGNSA in the germline V gene. The length of the CDR3 is 15 residues. In DNA, the CDR3 is TGTGCCAGCAGCCCCGGGACAGGGGGGTGGGATACGCAGTATTTT. The encoded protein is CASSPGTGGWDTQYF.

This clonotype was seen at least ten times. This chain connects TRBV2 to TRBJ2-3; TRBD2 matches at 7 bases. CDR3 size: 18 residues. Germline V gives CDR1 SNHLY, CDR2 FYNNEI. With 7 bases clipped from V and 4 bases from J, the junction kept 20 bases outside the gene matches. The CDR3 region is CASTDGYAWREQADTQYF. The CDR3 DNA is TGTGCCAGCACCGACGGTTACGCGTGGCGGGAGCAAGCAGATACGCAGTATTTT.

The sample holds many counts of this clonotype. J is TRBJ2-3 and V is TRBV28; tentative D call: TRBD1 (7 bases). Trimming left V 5 bases short and J 4 bases short, with 19 bases between. The CDR3 is 16 residues long. CDR1 and CDR2 (germline): MDHEN, SYDVKM. The CDR3 nucleotides read TGTGCCAGCAGTCTTGGGGCTCGGAGGGGGCCAGATACGCAGTATTTT. Its protein product is CASSLGARRGPDTQYF.

This clonotype was found many times. The chain is built from TRBV20-1 and TRBJ1-2; D possibly corresponds to TRBD1 (5 bases). V was trimmed by 3 bases and J by 4 bases, leaving 12 bases between them. The CDR3 totals 13 residues. Germline assignment: CDR1 DFQATT and CDR2 SNEGSKA (reference sequence). The CDR3: CSARSRGSYGYTF. CDR3 DNA sequence: TGCAGTGCTAGGTCGAGGGGCAGCTATGGCTACACCTTC.

This clonotype turned up a few times. CDR3 nucleotides: TGTGCCAGCAGCTTAAAGGTTGCGACTAACACAGATACGCAGTATTTT. Protein: CASSLKVATNTDTQYF. V usage is TRBV7-8 and J usage is TRBJ2-3; perhaps TRBD2 as D (5 bases). In germline, CDR1 is SGHVS, CDR2 FQNEAQ. There are 16 residues in the CDR3. V was cut by 2 bases and J by 2 bases, with 14 bases left in between. Combining the CDR3 with reference TRBV7-8 and TRBJ2-3 gives the whole variable domain GAGVSQSPRYKVAKRGQDVALRCDPISGHVSLFWYQQALGQGPEFLTYFQNEAQLDKSGLPSDRFFAERPEGSVSTLKIQRTQQEDSAVYLCASSLKVATNTDTQYFGPGTRLTVL.

In this sample, this clonotype turned up many times. The gene calls are TRBV20-1 and TRBJ2-1; 10 bases agree with TRBD2. The CDR3 contains 15 residues. The germline V gene has CDR1 DFQATT and CDR2 SNEGSKA (reference sequence). J lost 0 bases, V lost 5 bases, and 4 bases had no gene match. CDR3 DNA: TGCAGTGCTTACTCTAGCGGGAGCTCCTACAATGAGCAGTTCTTC. Protein sequence: CSAYSSGSSYNEQFF.

V usage is TRBV9 and J usage is TRBJ2-7, with 12 nucleotides matching TRBD2. The CDR3 covers 19 residues. V lost 7 bases, J lost 4 bases, and 21 bases stayed unmatched. Per germline, CDR1 SGDLS and CDR2 YYNGEE. This CDR3 reads CASSPPPRKLAGGPYEQYF. CDR3 nucleotide sequence: TGTGCCAGCTCACCTCCCCCCAGGAAGCTAGCGGGAGGGCCTTACGAGCAGTACTTC.

This clonotype was found many times. The V call is TRBV3-1, the J call TRBJ2-5; D unresolved. V gave up 4 bases and J gave up 9 bases, with 12 bases separating them. The CDR3 loop spans 12 amino acids. Germline-derived CDR1 and CDR2 are LGHDT and YNNKEL (reference sequence). The CDR3 nucleotides read TGTGCCAGCAGCCGGGGTAGGGAACCCCAGTACTTC. Its translation is CASSRGREPQYF.

A few counts support this clonotype. This chain joins TRBV5-5 and TRBJ2-7; D is perhaps TRBD1 (6 bases). The V gene lost 0 bases and the J gene lost 3 bases, with 13 bases spanning the gap. CDR1 and CDR2 from the germline V gene are SGHKS and YYEKEE (reference sequence). This CDR3 is 15 amino acids long. The CDR3 here is CASSLGGGPFYEQYF. The CDR3 nucleotides read TGTGCCAGCAGCTTGGGAGGGGGACCTTTCTACGAGCAGTACTTC. The full variable domain, completed using reference TRBV5-5 and TRBJ2-7, is DAGVTQSPTHLIKTRGQQVTLRCSPISGHKSVSWYQQVLGQGPQFIFQYYEKEERGRGNFPDRFSARQFPNYSSELNVNALLLGDSALYLCASSLGGGPFYEQYFGPGTRLTVT.

The V call is TRBV27, the J call TRBJ2-3; D gene ambiguous. The germline V gene has CDR1 MNHEY and CDR2 SMNVEV (reference sequence). V was trimmed by 4 bases and J by 8 bases, leaving 13 bases between them. This CDR3 comprises 13 residues. CDR3 protein: CASSSRRSGTQYF. Written as DNA, the CDR3 is TGTGCCAGCAGTTCCCGCCGCTCCGGTACGCAGTATTTT.

For this clonotype: A single base separates this from a much larger clone, so it may be a read error. The chain carries TRBV5-5 and TRBJ1-5; D unresolved. The CDR3 is made up of 15 amino acids. Germline V gene lookup returns CDR1 SGHKS and CDR2 YYEKEE (reference sequence). Here the CDR3 DNA reads TGTGCCAGCAGCTTGAGCCCTCTATTGGATCAGTCCCAGCATTTT. It translates to CASSLSPLLDQSQHF.

This clonotype occurred many times. This chain links TRBV29-1 with TRBJ1-1; TRBD1 is a possible D gene (5 bases). The CDR3 loop spans 12 amino acids. The germline gives CDR1 SQVTM, CDR2 ANQGSEA. Trimming pared 7 bases from V and 4 bases from J, leaving 13 bases between. CDR3 sequence (DNA): TGCAGCGGCCGCCCCGGGGGCACTGAAGCTTTCTTT. It is translated as CSGRPGGTEAFF.

Ten or more counts support this clonotype. V gene TRBV6-8 combines with J gene TRBJ1-2; D remains ambiguous. Germline V CDR1 and CDR2: MNHGY, SAAAGT. The V and J ends lost 0 bases and 4 bases respectively, with 6 bases between them. CDR3 size: 13 residues. CDR3 nucleotide sequence: TGTGCCAGCAGTTACTCGAGCAGCTATGGCTACACCTTC. This codes for CASSYSSSYGYTF.

This clonotype appeared many times. The chain is built from TRBV20-1 and TRBJ1-4, with D unresolved. The CDR3 runs to 12 residues. Trimming took 0 bases from V and 8 from J, leaving 7 bases between them. Per the germline V gene, CDR1 is DFQATT and CDR2 is SNEGSKA (reference sequence). CDR3 sequence: CSARDPSEKLFF. The CDR3 DNA reads TGCAGTGCTAGAGACCCTAGCGAAAAACTGTTTTTT.

The chain joins TRBV5-6 to TRBJ2-2, with D possibly matching TRBD1 (5 bases). Trimming cost V 4 bases and J 4 bases, with 14 bases left between them. CDR1 SGHDT and CDR2 YYEEEE come from the germline V gene. The CDR3 loop spans 15 amino acids. The CDR3 protein is CASSPGHFVTGELFF. The DNA of the CDR3 is TGTGCCAGCAGCCCCGGACACTTTGTCACCGGGGAGCTGTTTTTT.

This clonotype has at least ten counts. The chain uses TRBV20-1 and TRBJ2-7; D is undetermined. CDR1 and CDR2 from the germline V gene are DFQATT and SNEGSKA (reference sequence). V lost 1 base and J lost 0, with 10 bases in between. CDR3 length: 14 amino acids. Written as DNA, the CDR3 is TGCAGTGCTAGAGCTAGGAGAAGCTCCTACGAGCAGTACTTC. Protein sequence: CSARARRSSYEQYF.

This clonotype was observed many times. The J gene is TRBJ2-7, the V gene TRBV12-3 or TRBV12-4, with TRBD2 as a possible D gene (7 bases). The CDR3 extends over 15 amino acids. V was cut by 5 bases and J by 4 bases, with 18 bases left in between. Here the CDR3 reads CASSPTGRARYEQYF. CDR3 bases: TGTGCCAGCAGTCCCACAGGGAGGGCGAGGTACGAGCAGTACTTC.

The sample holds a few counts of this clonotype. V usage is TRBV5-1 and J usage is TRBJ2-7; D is unresolved. The germline gives CDR1 SGHRS, CDR2 YFSETQ. With 2 bases removed from V and 5 bases from J, the gap between germline ends came to 11 bases. This CDR3 has 13 amino acids. This CDR3 reads CASSFSLGNEQYF. The CDR3 DNA reads TGCGCCAGCAGCTTCTCCTTAGGTAACGAGCAGTACTTC.

This clonotype was found many times. V and J are TRBV2 and TRBJ2-3; D remains unclear. This CDR3 is 14 amino acids long. Germline loops: CDR1 SNHLY, CDR2 FYNNEI. Trimming removed 6 bases from V and 0 bases from J, with 10 bases in between. The CDR3 DNA is TGTGCCAGCAGCGCCTTGGGGAGCACAGATACGCAGTATTTT. The encoded protein is CASSALGSTDTQYF.

This clonotype was seen once. The CDR3 sequence is CASKQGTGGNQPQHF. The CDR3 DNA reads TGTGCCAGCAAGCAGGGAACAGGCGGCAATCAGCCCCAGCATTTT. The chain carries TRBV2 and TRBJ1-5; maybe TRBD1 (5 bases). The CDR3 covers 15 residues. The germline V gene has CDR1 SNHLY and CDR2 FYNNEI. Trimming removed 7 bases at V and 2 bases at J, with 15 bases between.

About this clonotype: This may come from a read error, since a much larger clone is one base off. This chain joins TRBV24-1 and TRBJ1-5; the D gene is possibly TRBD1 (5 bases). Germline V gene sequence: CDR1 KGHDR, CDR2 SFDVKD. The CDR3 loop spans 14 amino acids. The CDR3 here is CAPSSPGSNQPQHF. The CDR3 DNA follows: TGTGCCCCCAGTTCCCCAGGGTCCAATCAGCCCCAGCATTTT.

This clonotype appeared many times. J is TRBJ2-3 and V is TRBV3-1; D gene ambiguous. Trimming removed 1 base at V and 7 bases at J, with 6 bases between. Germline values: CDR1 LGHDT, CDR2 YNNKEL (reference sequence). CDR3 length: 12 residues. This CDR3 is CASSQGLHTQYF. The CDR3 DNA reads TGTGCCAGCAGCCAAGGTTTGCATACGCAGTATTTT.

This clonotype was detected ten times or more. The chain combines TRBV6-5 with TRBJ1-3; a weak D match, TRBD1 (6 bases). Trimming took off 0 bases at V and 3 bases at J, with 6 bases between the two ends. This CDR3 has 14 residues. The germline V gene encodes CDR1 MNHEY and CDR2 SVGAGI. The CDR3 here is CASSYSTGGNTIYF. The CDR3 coding sequence is TGTGCCAGCAGTTACTCGACAGGTGGAAACACCATATATTTT.